Presented here are 22 T cell receptor beta chains from one specimen sequenced in a study of blood T cell repertoires in COVID-19. Profiling relied on immunoSEQ multiplex PCR, and the TCRdb table lists in-frame clones only, not all of them. The sample yields over 150,000 clones, 70% to 80% seen once. Sequencing used PBMCs or T cells enriched from blood (not recorded which). The receptors derive from a woman between 50 and 59 years old who had recovered from COVID-19.

The chain uses TRBV24-1 and TRBJ1-2, with unresolved D. Germline V gene data show CDR1 as KGHDR and CDR2 as SFDVKD. V lost 4 bases and J 7 bases, leaving 12 bases between the germline ends. CDR3 length: 13 residues. The DNA of the CDR3 is TGTGCCACCAGTGAACTAGGGTTCTCTGGCTACACCTTC. It encodes CATSELGFSGYTF.

V usage is TRBV11-3 and J usage is TRBJ2-7, with 8 positions matching TRBD2. This CDR3 region has 14 residues. Germline V gives CDR1 SGHNT, CDR2 YENEEA. J lost 3 bases, V lost 5 bases, and 6 bases had no gene match. CDR3 in amino acids: CASSRAGEGYEQYF. The CDR3 nucleotides read TGTGCCAGCAGCCGAGCGGGAGAAGGCTACGAGCAGTACTTC. The full variable domain, completed using reference TRBV11-3 and TRBJ2-7, is EAGVVQSPRYKIIEKKQPVAFWCNPISGHNTLYWYLQNLGQGPELLIRYENEEAVDDSQLPKDRFSAERLKGVDSTLKIQPAELGDSAVYLCASSRAGEGYEQYFGPGTRLTVT.

The CDR3 coding sequence is TGTGCCAGTTGGACTAGCGGCTACAATGAGCAGTTCTTC. It encodes CASWTSGYNEQFF. V is TRBV28 and J is TRBJ2-1; 10 positions match TRBD2. V shed 9 bases and J 3 bases; nucleotides not matched to a gene: 2. Looked up from germline, CDR1 is MDHEN and CDR2 is SYDVKM. The CDR3 has 13 residues.

This clone has only a few counts. The chain combines TRBV4-2 with TRBJ2-2, with TRBD2 identical over 8 bases. The CDR3 totals 19 residues. Germline loops: CDR1 LGHNA, CDR2 YNFKEQ. J gave up 6 bases and V 0 bases, and 15 bases lay outside the gene matches. The CDR3 sequence is CASSQELAGLLSSPGELFF. In DNA, the CDR3 is TGTGCCAGCAGCCAAGAGCTAGCGGGCCTACTTTCCTCCCCCGGGGAGCTGTTTTTT.

The chain joins TRBV5-1 to TRBJ2-3; 9 bases line up with TRBD2. After removal of 3 bases from V and 5 bases from J, the junction contained 7 bases not matched to a gene. The length of the CDR3 is 15 residues. The germline gives CDR1 SGHRS, CDR2 YFSETQ. As DNA, the CDR3 is TGCGCCAGCAGCTCCGCTAGCGGGATGAGAGATACGCAGTATTTT. It translates to CASSSASGMRDTQYF.

The V gene is TRBV6-6, the J gene TRBJ1-1; D gene ambiguous. CDR3 length: 16 residues. The V end was cut by 4 bases, the J end by 1 base, with 16 bases between. Germline V gives CDR1 MNHNY, CDR2 SVGAGI (reference sequence). The CDR3 sequence: CASSSGGIYKNTEAFF. The CDR3, as DNA: TGTGCCAGCAGTTCCGGAGGGATCTACAAGAACACTGAAGCTTTCTTT.

The chain combines TRBV6-5 with TRBJ2-6; D may be TRBD1 (5 bases). CDR3 length: 16 residues. CDR1 MNHEY and CDR2 SVGAGI come from the germline V gene. The V and J ends lost 0 bases and 2 bases respectively, with 8 bases between them. The CDR3 spells CASSYSWGAGANVLTF. In DNA, the CDR3 is TGTGCCAGCAGTTACTCGTGGGGCGCTGGGGCCAACGTCCTGACTTTC.

The chain has TRBV24-1 and TRBJ2-5; 7 bases map to TRBD1. Losses at the gene ends were 11 bases for V and 2 bases for J; bases not matched to a gene: 7. The CDR3 has 13 amino acids. Germline V lookup: CDR1 KGHDR, CDR2 SFDVKD. The DNA for the CDR3 is TGTGCCATCCAAGAGGGGGCTCAAGAGACCCAGTACTTC. Translating gives CAIQEGAQETQYF.

The chain is built from TRBV5-5 and TRBJ2-1; TRBD1 matches 7 bases. This CDR3 region has 14 residues. The germline V gene has CDR1 SGHKS and CDR2 YYEKEE (reference sequence). V dropped 2 bases and J dropped 3; count of bases not matched to a gene: 2. DNA of the CDR3: TGTGCCAGCAGCTTAAGGGGGCTCTACAATGAGCAGTTCTTC. Protein: CASSLRGLYNEQFF.

The J gene is TRBJ2-1, the V gene TRBV28, with 7 bases identical to TRBD2. CDR3 length equals 16 residues. CDR1 is MDHEN, CDR2 SYDVKM, per germline. Trimming at V came to 7 bases and at J to 0 bases, leaving 9 bases not matched to a gene. CDR3 residues: CASNKSGIRSYNEQFF. CDR3 coding DNA: TGTGCCAGCAATAAAAGCGGGATTCGCTCCTACAATGAGCAGTTCTTC.

The chain carries TRBV29-1 and TRBJ1-2, with 12 bases that match TRBD1. Per the germline V gene, CDR1 is SQVTM and CDR2 is ANQGSEA. V dropped 6 bases and J dropped 8; count of bases not matched to a gene: 13. The CDR3 has 15 residues. The CDR3 DNA sequence: TGCAGCGTCAAAACCGGGACAGGGGGCGTTGGGGGCTACACCTTC. This sequence encodes CSVKTGTGGVGGYTF.

J is TRBJ2-5 and V is TRBV5-5; 11 nucleotides align to TRBD2. Trimming took 1 base from V and 4 from J; bases not matched to a gene: 0. In germline, CDR1 is SGHKS, CDR2 YYEKEE (reference sequence). The CDR3 has 14 residues. The CDR3 loop reads CASSLLAGGETQYF. CDR3 nucleotide sequence: TGTGCCAGCAGCTTGCTAGCGGGAGGAGAGACCCAGTACTTC.

This clone was observed once. The chain employs TRBV4-1 and TRBJ2-5; D might be TRBD2 (6 bases). CDR1 is MGHRA, CDR2 YSYEKL, per germline. Trimming pared 4 bases from V and 2 bases from J, leaving 14 bases between. The CDR3 spans 15 residues. CDR3 sequence: CASSRGTPAQETQYF. CDR3 bases: TGCGCCAGCAGCCGCGGGACCCCGGCTCAAGAGACCCAGTACTTC.

This chain joins TRBV5-1 and TRBJ2-3; 8 bases agree with TRBD2. The CDR3 runs to 15 residues. V lost 0 bases and J lost 6; bases outside the gene matches: 6. The germline CDR1 and CDR2 sequences are SGHRS and YFSETQ. The CDR3 coding sequence is TGCGCCAGCAGCTTGGAAGGGACTAGACGGGATACGCAGTATTTT. This translates into CASSLEGTRRDTQYF.

This chain links TRBV25-1 with TRBJ1-1; 7 bases map to TRBD1. The V gene's germline CDR1 is MGHDK and CDR2 SYGVNS. This CDR3 spans 17 amino acids. J was trimmed by 1 base and V by 1 base; bases with no gene match: 9. The CDR3 sequence is CASSESLGTVTNTEAFF. The DNA of the CDR3 is TGTGCCAGCAGTGAATCGCTAGGGACAGTCACGAACACTGAAGCTTTCTTT.

The chain recombines TRBV5-1 with TRBJ2-1, with 8 bases identical to TRBD1. V lost 3 bases and J lost 9; bases outside the gene matches: 5. Per germline, CDR1 SGHRS and CDR2 YFSETQ. This CDR3 contains 13 residues. CDR3 region: CASSSAGGGEQFF. The DNA for the CDR3 is TGCGCCAGCAGCTCTGCAGGGGGCGGTGAGCAGTTCTTC.

The chain employs TRBV19 and TRBJ1-5; the match to TRBD1 covers 7 bases. Germline V lookup: CDR1 LNHDA, CDR2 SQIVND (reference sequence). The CDR3 sequence is 17 residues long. V lost 3 bases and J lost 4; bases outside the gene matches: 12. As DNA, the CDR3 is TGTGCCAGTAGTATTGAGGGGGCTAACCCTCGTAATCAGCCCCAGCATTTT. Its protein is CASSIEGANPRNQPQHF.

The chain employs TRBV15 and TRBJ2-7; 7 bases are a match to TRBD2. The CDR3 spans 13 residues. CDR1 is LNHNV and CDR2 is YYDKDF in the germline V gene (reference sequence). V lost 5 bases and J lost 2; bases outside the gene matches: 3. This CDR3 reads CATSRDYAYEQYF. The CDR3 DNA is TGTGCCACCAGCCGGGACTACGCCTACGAGCAGTACTTC.

In this sample, this clone turned up a few times. The J gene is TRBJ2-3, the V gene TRBV4-1; D unclear. This CDR3 comprises 15 residues. The V gene's germline CDR1 is MGHRA and CDR2 YSYEKL. Deletions cut 0 bases from V and 1 base from J, with 8 bases between. The CDR3 sequence: CASSQDRVGTDTQYF. CDR3 DNA sequence: TGCGCCAGCAGCCAAGACCGGGTCGGCACAGATACGCAGTATTTT.

The DNA of the CDR3 is TGTGCCAGCAGTTTGTGGGGGGAGACTTCTAATCAGCCCCAGCATTTT. It yields the protein CASSLWGETSNQPQHF. This chain links TRBV27 with TRBJ1-5, with D possibly matching TRBD1 (5 bases). V lost 3 bases and J 4 bases, leaving 16 bases between the germline ends. CDR1 is MNHEY and CDR2 is SMNVEV in the germline V gene (reference sequence). The CDR3 is 16 amino acids.

The rearrangement links TRBV19 to TRBJ2-2; 8 nucleotides line up with TRBD2. CDR3 length: 15 amino acids. Germline V lookup: CDR1 LNHDA, CDR2 SQIVND (reference sequence). V was clipped by 4 bases and J by 5 bases; unmatched bases: 6. Here the CDR3 reads CASSTERERTGELFF. DNA of the CDR3: TGTGCCAGTAGTACCGAGCGGGAGCGGACCGGGGAGCTGTTTTTT.

The rearrangement joins TRBV5-4 to TRBJ2-2, with 12 nucleotides matching TRBD2. Germline loops: CDR1 SGHNT, CDR2 YYREEE (reference sequence). The CDR3 contains 18 residues. V lost 6 bases, J lost 5 bases, and 14 bases stayed unmatched. This CDR3 reads CASTRTSGRTLGTGELFF. As DNA, the CDR3 is TGTGCCAGCACCCGCACTAGCGGGAGGACGCTAGGGACCGGGGAGCTGTTTTTT.